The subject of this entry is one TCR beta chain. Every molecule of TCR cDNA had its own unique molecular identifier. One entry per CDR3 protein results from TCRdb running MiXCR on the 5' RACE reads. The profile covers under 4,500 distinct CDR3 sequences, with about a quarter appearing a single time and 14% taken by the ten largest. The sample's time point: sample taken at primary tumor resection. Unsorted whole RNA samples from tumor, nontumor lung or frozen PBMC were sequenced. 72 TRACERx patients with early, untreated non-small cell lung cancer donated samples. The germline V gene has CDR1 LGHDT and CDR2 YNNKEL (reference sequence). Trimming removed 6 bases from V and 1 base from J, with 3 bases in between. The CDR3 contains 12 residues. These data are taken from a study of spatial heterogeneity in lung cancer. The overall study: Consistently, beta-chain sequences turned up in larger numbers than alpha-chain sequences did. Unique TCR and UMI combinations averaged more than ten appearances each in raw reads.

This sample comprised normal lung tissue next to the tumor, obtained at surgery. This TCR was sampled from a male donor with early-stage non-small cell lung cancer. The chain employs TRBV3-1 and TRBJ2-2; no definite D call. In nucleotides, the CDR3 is TGTGCCAGCAGACAGAACACCGGGGAGCTGTTTTTT. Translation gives CASRQNTGELFF.